Here is one TCR beta chain with its context. This specimen comes from a study of T cell clones after liver transplantation. Germline-derived CDR1 and CDR2 are SGHDN and FVKESK. This CDR3 contains 14 residues. J lost 3 bases, V lost 4 bases, and 5 bases had no gene match. Some clones are missing from TCRdb's copy, which holds only in-frame ones; the method was immunoSEQ multiplex PCR. The table includes tens of thousands of clones, around 80% detected once. The source is a human patient who received a liver transplant. Some T cells may be graft donor cells. The input for sequencing was CD4+ T cells from blood, taken 12 months after liver transplant. V gene TRBV14 combines with J gene TRBJ2-7, with 8 bases identical to TRBD1. The CDR3 coding sequence is TGTGCCAGCAGCCGAGGACAGGGTTTCTACGAGCAGTACTTC. Translating gives CASSRGQGFYEQYF.